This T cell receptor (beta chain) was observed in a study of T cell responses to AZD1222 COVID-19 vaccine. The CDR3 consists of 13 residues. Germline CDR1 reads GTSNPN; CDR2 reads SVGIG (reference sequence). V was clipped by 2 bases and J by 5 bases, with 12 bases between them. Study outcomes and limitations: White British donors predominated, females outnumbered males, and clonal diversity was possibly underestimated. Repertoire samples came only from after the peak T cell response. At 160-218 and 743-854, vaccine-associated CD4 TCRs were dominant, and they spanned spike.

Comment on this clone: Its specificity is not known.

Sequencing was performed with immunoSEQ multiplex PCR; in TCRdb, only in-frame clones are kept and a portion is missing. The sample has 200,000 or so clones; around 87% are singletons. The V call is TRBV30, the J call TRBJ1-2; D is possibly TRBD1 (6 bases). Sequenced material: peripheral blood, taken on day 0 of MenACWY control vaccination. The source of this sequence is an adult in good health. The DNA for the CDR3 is TGTGCCTGGAGTCGAGACAGGAGTTATGGCTACACCTTC. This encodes CAWSRDRSYGYTF.